What follows is one T cell receptor beta chain and its context. Antigen: not known. This sample was included in a study of cytomegalovirus exposure and HLA in healthy donors. Study context: Caucasian-associated ancestry cluster membership applied to under 85% of 398 genotyped donors.

There are 14 residues in the CDR3. CDR1 and CDR2 (germline): KGHSH, LQKENI. The V and J ends lost 0 bases and 3 bases respectively, with 8 bases between them. Findings and limits, study-wide: A later analysis showed HLA-associated TCR beta chains outstripping equally common others in clonal expansion.

Both 60 Vbeta primers and 13 Jbeta primers went into the PCR. TCRdb keeps only in-frame clones here, not all; method: immunoSEQ multiplex PCR. Among around 45,000 clones listed, roughly half were seen once. The sequence was obtained from a man in his sixties in good health and CMV-seronegative. Specimen: PBMCs. The V gene is TRBV18, the J gene TRBJ1-2; a weak D match, TRBD1 (6 bases). CDR3: CASSPPSGDYGYTF. The CDR3 nucleotides read TGTGCCAGCTCACCACCCTCAGGGGACTATGGCTACACCTTC.